This TCR beta chain emerged from a study of T cells after yellow fever vaccination. Whole-study findings and limits: There was a possibility that FACS-sorted repertoires contained abundant clonotypes contaminating from the bulk population. Although most clonotypes did not, a small share appeared in both CD4 and CD8 compartments.

The V gene's germline CDR1 is MGHDK and CDR2 SYGVNS. The trim removed 0 bases at V and 1 base at J, leaving 10 bases unmatched. CDR3 length equals 18 residues. A note on this clonotype: Its cognate antigen is unknown.

A process of 5'RACE template switching, which added a universal primer site and UMIs, was used to make TCR cDNA. In TCRdb, the 5' RACE reads were re-called with MiXCR into one record per CDR3 protein. The table has a few hundred thousand distinct CDR3 sequences, 13% seen once. The sequencing used CD4+ T cells sorted from PBMCs, collected 45 days after the yellow fever booster vaccination. The receptor's source is a man in his thirties or forties who received the YFV17D yellow fever vaccine. This rearrangement joins TRBV25-1 to TRBJ2-3; 7 bases are shared with TRBD2. The CDR3 loop reads CASSEYFNGGEGTDTQYF. The CDR3 DNA is TGTGCCAGCAGTGAATATTTCAATGGGGGGGAAGGCACAGATACGCAGTATTTT.